Sequencing of this T cell receptor (beta chain) was carried out in a study of blood T cell repertoires in COVID-19. Study summary: The origin of the acute and convalescent COVID-19 samples was the United States, Italy and Spain. T cells, B-cell-depleted T cells, or PBMCs provided the cDNA or gDNA that served as material.

This clone was counted at least ten times. Authors' data handling: Amplification of reference gene primers was used by the study to estimate nucleated cell counts. The protocol was immunoSEQ multiplex PCR, while the TCRdb copy is restricted to in-frame clones and leaves out a portion. That table furnishes V, J and clone size, whereas the DNA furnished D and trimming. The sample has under 200,000 clones, approximately 82% seen once; the top ten hold approximately 19%. Germline CDR1 MDHEN, CDR2 SYDVKM. The CDR3 totals 15 residues. V gave up 7 bases and J gave up 8 bases; unmatched junction bases: 15. The V gene is TRBV28, the J gene TRBJ1-2; 8 bases map to TRBD1. The specimen sequenced was peripheral blood. The receptor was isolated from a woman in her sixties or seventies who had recovered from COVID-19. CDR3 region: CASKAPGTGGGGYTF. Here the CDR3 DNA reads TGTGCCAGCAAAGCCCCCGGAACAGGGGGAGGAGGCTACACCTTC.